A single sample is the source of the 14 T cell receptor beta chains below, sequenced in a study of shared clonotypes between healthy human individuals. Repertoires were generated with immunoSEQ multiplex PCR, while TCRdb's copy carries only in-frame clones and drops some. Of about 980,000 clones detected, less than 85% appear once; the ten largest clones hold approximately 1.5%. Sequences were obtained from memory CD4+ T cells sorted from blood. Subset in this sample: CD45RA-negative fraction. The receptors stem from a young man in good health.

The sample holds a few counts of this clone. This chain connects TRBV5-1 to TRBJ2-1; 11 bases agree with TRBD2. This CDR3 is 15 amino acids long. The V gene's germline CDR1 is SGHRS and CDR2 YFSETQ. V lost 4 bases and J lost 7; bases outside the gene matches: 7. CDR3 region: CASSPPGTSGNEQFF. The CDR3 bases are TGCGCCAGCAGCCCACCCGGGACTAGCGGAAATGAGCAGTTCTTC. Supplemented by reference TRBV5-1 and TRBJ2-1, the full variable domain reads KAGVTQTPRYLIKTRGQQVTLSCSPISGHRSVSWYQQTPGQGLQFLFEYFSETQRNKGNFPGRFSGRQFSNSRSEMNVSTLELGDSALYLCASSPPGTSGNEQFFGPGTRLTVL.

The chain combines TRBV11-2 with TRBJ2-7; 9 bases align to TRBD2. This CDR3 region has 16 residues. V trimming: 1 base; J trimming: 6 bases; junction bases outside the gene matches: 10. Germline CDR1 is SGHAT and CDR2 is FQNNGV. The CDR3 DNA follows: TGTGCCAGCAGCTTAGTTAGCGGGGGTTTCTGGGGCGAGCAGTACTTC. This sequence encodes CASSLVSGGFWGEQYF.

The CDR3 DNA reads TGTGCCATCAGTGAGTCCGGACAGGGGGCCCAGCCCCAGCATTTT. Its protein is CAISESGQGAQPQHF. V usage is TRBV10-3 and J usage is TRBJ1-5; 11 bases are shared with TRBD1. V lost 0 bases to trimming and J lost 7 bases; unmatched junction nucleotides: 2. CDR3 length equals 15 residues. Looked up from germline, CDR1 is ENHRY and CDR2 is SYGVKD.

V is TRBV9 and J is TRBJ2-1; D could derive from TRBD1 or TRBD2 (5 bases each). The CDR3 runs to 15 residues. Between the trimmed V and J ends, which lost 2 bases and 6 bases, there was a span of 15 bases. CDR1 SGDLS and CDR2 YYNGEE come from the germline V gene. The CDR3 here is CASSVGGANGNEQFF. The CDR3, as DNA: TGTGCCAGCAGCGTTGGGGGAGCGAACGGCAATGAGCAGTTCTTC.

The chain has TRBV10-3 and TRBJ1-6; a weak D match, TRBD1 (5 bases). From germline, CDR1 is ENHRY and CDR2 SYGVKD. The CDR3 consists of 15 residues. Trimming left V 0 bases short and J 7 bases short, with 10 bases between. The CDR3 DNA follows: TGTGCCATCAGTGAGTCGGGGGGGAACAATTCACCCCTCCACTTT. Amino acids: CAISESGGNNSPLHF.

Concerning this clone: The sample has other DNA sequences that encode this CDR3 too. The chain is built from TRBV6-5 and TRBJ1-1, with D possibly TRBD1 on 6 matching bases. V lost 6 bases and J 6 bases, leaving 14 bases between the germline ends. Germline CDR1 is MNHEY and CDR2 is SVGAGI. This CDR3 contains 13 residues. CDR3 nucleotide sequence: TGTGCCAGCAGACCAGGGGCAAGGTCTGAAGCTTTCTTT. Its protein is CASRPGARSEAFF.

The rearrangement uses TRBV21-1 and TRBJ2-2; the table's D gene call, TRBD2, was not cross checked with the DNA. TRBV21-1 represents a pseudogene. CDR3 length: 15 residues. The CDR3 is CASSKAGEFTGELFF. The CDR3 DNA reads TGTGCCAGCAGCAAAGCGGGAGAGTTCACCGGGGAGCTGTTTTTT.

The chain is built from TRBV5-5 and TRBJ2-3; 9 bases agree with TRBD1. CDR1 is SGHKS, CDR2 YYEKEE, per germline (reference sequence). The CDR3 extends over 14 amino acids. The V segment lost 5 bases and the J segment 4 bases; nucleotides outside the gene matches: 5. Written as DNA, the CDR3 is TGTGCCAGCAGGACTACAGGGGGCCCAGATACGCAGTATTTT. Residues: CASRTTGGPDTQYF. Filled out from reference TRBV5-5 and TRBJ2-3, the complete variable domain reads DAGVTQSPTHLIKTRGQQVTLRCSPISGHKSVSWYQQVLGQGPQFIFQYYEKEERGRGNFPDRFSARQFPNYSSELNVNALLLGDSALYLCASRTTGGPDTQYFGPGTRLTVL.

CDR3 sequence reads: CASSPPLGQGGLEKLFF. The CDR3 nucleotides read TGTGCCAGCAGTCCCCCCCTCGGACAGGGGGGATTGGAAAAACTGTTTTTT. The chain combines TRBV25-1 with TRBJ1-4, with 10 bases that match TRBD1. The CDR3 spans 17 residues. Germline V gives CDR1 MGHDK, CDR2 SYGVNS. J lost 8 bases, V lost 5 bases, and 14 bases had no gene match.

This chain connects TRBV5-6 to TRBJ2-1; 9 bases are shared with TRBD2. J gave up 4 bases and V 0 bases, and 5 bases lay outside the gene matches. CDR1 and CDR2 (germline): SGHDT, YYEEEE. This CDR3 spans 16 amino acids. The CDR3 sequence is CASSLVTSGGYNEQFF. CDR3 sequence (DNA): TGTGCCAGCAGCTTGGTGACTAGCGGTGGTTACAATGAGCAGTTCTTC.

The V call is TRBV30, the J call TRBJ1-2; a possible D gene is TRBD1 (6 bases). The V end lost 3 bases, the J end lost 2 bases, and 10 bases lay between the germline ends. Per germline, CDR1 GTSNPN and CDR2 SVGIG (reference sequence). The CDR3 runs 13 residues. In nucleotides, the CDR3 is TGTGCCTGGAGGGCAGGGGCGAACTATGGCTACACCTTC. Residues: CAWRAGANYGYTF.

A single count supports this clone. This same CDR3 is encoded by further DNA sequences in the sample. This chain connects TRBV5-1 to TRBJ2-3; D call uncertain. With 0 bases removed from V and 0 bases from J, the gap between germline ends came to 8 bases. There are 15 residues in the CDR3. Germline loops: CDR1 SGHRS, CDR2 YFSETQ. The CDR3 sequence: CASSLAPGSTDTQYF. The CDR3 DNA is TGCGCCAGCAGCTTGGCCCCCGGTAGCACAGATACGCAGTATTTT.

This chain uses TRBV18 with TRBJ2-3; 7 bases are shared with TRBD2. V dropped 1 base and J dropped 3; count of bases not matched to a gene: 4. Germline CDR1 reads KGHSH; CDR2 reads LQKENI. This CDR3 comprises 15 residues. The CDR3 DNA sequence: TGTGCCAGCTCACCACGGTTGCGGGGGACAGATACGCAGTATTTT. Its protein product is CASSPRLRGTDTQYF. Based on the CDR3 plus reference TRBV18 and TRBJ2-3, the full variable domain is NAGVMQNPRHLVRRRGQEARLRCSPMKGHSHVYWYRQLPEEGLKFMVYLQKENIIDESGMPKERFSAEFPKEGPSILRIQQVVRGDSAAYFCASSPRLRGTDTQYFGPGTRLTVL.

This chain joins TRBV7-8 and TRBJ1-6; D not certain. Looked up from germline, CDR1 is SGHVS and CDR2 is FQNEAQ. The CDR3 extends over 15 amino acids. Trimming took off 1 base at V and 10 bases at J, with 14 bases between the two ends. The CDR3 here is CASSLESGPGSPLHF. For the CDR3, the DNA is TGTGCCAGCAGCTTAGAGTCAGGACCGGGGTCACCCCTCCACTTT.